This is a list of T cell receptor beta chains from one sample in a study of Ad26.COV2.S vaccination and SARS-CoV-2 variants. Sequencing used immunoSEQ multiplex PCR; TCRdb keeps in-frame clones, though not all of them. The sample lists 350,000 to 600,000 clones, around 89% seen once, with more than 1.5% in the top ten. This specimen was peripheral blood, taken in a trial of Ad26.COV2.S vaccine versus placebo. The receptors stem from a person aged 18-65 years who received the Ad26.COV2.S COVID-19 vaccine or a placebo. The CDR3 runs from the conserved cysteine through the conserved F or W. A D gene is named only where the DNA matches it firmly. Expanded clones are given a class, and other clones once, few, many or no size at all.

d_call,j_call,cdr3_length,clone_size,v_call,cdr3_nt,cdr3_aa
-,TRBJ1-2,15,-,TRBV7-2,TGTGCCAGCAGCTTAAGAGGGAGTCATGAGTATGGCTACACCTTC,CASSLRGSHEYGYTF
-,TRBJ1-1,13,-,TRBV30,TGTGCCTGGAGTCCCCAAGGGAACACTGAAGCTTTCTTT,CAWSPQGNTEAFF
-,TRBJ2-1,13,-,TRBV3-1/TRBV3-2,TGTGCCAGCACCGGTACCTCCTACAATGAGCAGTTCTTC,CASTGTSYNEQFF
-,TRBJ2-2,15,-,TRBV6-6,TGTGCCAGCAGTTATTCGGCTCTTAACACCGGGGAGCTGTTTTTT,CASSYSALNTGELFF
-,TRBJ2-5,12,-,TRBV19,TGTGCCACTAAGGGTATCTCAGAGACCCAGTACTTC,CATKGISETQYF
TRBD2,TRBJ2-7,15,once,TRBV18,TGTGCCAGCTCACCGGCGGGAGGGCCCCTCTACGAGCAGTACTTC,CASSPAGGPLYEQYF
TRBD1,TRBJ2-4,15,-,TRBV9,TGTGCCAGCAGCGGGACAGGGGAGGCCAAAAACATTCAGTACTTC,CASSGTGEAKNIQYF
-,TRBJ2-2,15,-,TRBV5-8,TGTGCCAGCAGCTTGGTAGGCCTTGCCGCGGGAGAGCTGTTTTTT,CASSLVGLAAGELFF
-,TRBJ1-4,14,-,TRBV7-8,TGTGCCAGCAGCTTAGAGGTAGACGGGGAAAAACTGTTTTTT,CASSLEVDGEKLFF
-,TRBJ2-7,15,-,TRBV3-1/TRBV3-2,TGTGCCAGCAGCCAAGGAGCAACCGGCCCTAGGGAGCAGTACTTC,CASSQGATGPREQYF
-,TRBJ2-7,13,-,TRBV25-1,TGTGCCAGCAGCCCCAACCCCGACTACGAGCAGTACTTC,CASSPNPDYEQYF
-,TRBJ2-6,18,-,TRBV23-1,TGCGCCAGCAGTCAATCCGGCCCAGGAAACTCTGGGGCCAACGTCCTGACTTTC,CASSQSGPGNSGANVLTF
TRBD1,TRBJ1-2,15,-,TRBV3-1/TRBV3-2,TGTGCCAGCAGCCAGGGGACAGTTACTAACTATGGCTACACCTTC,CASSQGTVTNYGYTF
-,TRBJ1-3,15,-,TRBV9,TGTGCCAGCAGCGTAGCTGAAGGGGCTGGAAACACCATATATTTT,CASSVAEGAGNTIYF
-,TRBJ1-2,15,-,TRBV19,TGTGCCAGTAGTACGGGGGGGGATCCTAACTATGGCTACACCTTC,CASSTGGDPNYGYTF
-,TRBJ2-3,11,-,TRBV4-1,TGCGCCAGCAGCGGGTGGGATACGCAGTATTTT,CASSGWDTQYF
-,TRBJ1-1,14,-,TRBV6-5,TGTGCCAGCAGTTGGTCAGGTAATGGGGTAGGAGCTTTCTTT,CASSWSGNGVGAFF
-,TRBJ1-1,15,-,TRBV5-1,TGCGCCAGCAGCCAAACCGCGCCAGGGACTACTGAAGCTTTCTTT,CASSQTAPGTTEAFF
-,TRBJ1-6,15,-,TRBV30,TGTGCCTGGGCTATCTTGAGGGGTCGAAATTCACCCCTCCACTTT,CAWAILRGRNSPLHF
-,TRBJ1-1,12,-,TRBV2,TGTGCCAGCAGTGAATTTGGGAAAGTAGCTTTCTTT,CASSEFGKVAFF
-,TRBJ1-1,14,-,TRBV7-9,TGTGCCAGCAGCTTAGGCGGGGCGAACACTGAAGCTTTCTTT,CASSLGGANTEAFF
-,TRBJ2-7,15,-,TRBV28,TGTGCCAGCAGTTTGTGGCGGGCCCTCTCCTACGAGCAGTACTTC,CASSLWRALSYEQYF
-,TRBJ1-2,15,-,TRBV11-2,TGTGCCAGCAGCCCCGTGAGAGGGGCTACAAGGGGCTACACCTTC,CASSPVRGATRGYTF
TRBD1,TRBJ1-4,14,-,TRBV5-4,TGTGCCAGCAGCCGGGACAGGGCTATCGAAAAACTGTTTTTT,CASSRDRAIEKLFF
-,TRBJ1-2,14,-,TRBV3-1/TRBV3-2,TGTGCCAGCAGCCATTCCGCAGTGGAAGAGTTCTACACCTTC,CASSHSAVEEFYTF
-,TRBJ2-3,13,-,TRBV19,TGTGCCACCTCGCAGGGGCGATGGGATACGCAGTATTTT,CATSQGRWDTQYF
-,TRBJ1-1,15,-,TRBV18,TGTGCCAGCTCACCGAAATTGACAGCGAACACTGAAGCTTTCTTT,CASSPKLTANTEAFF
-,TRBJ2-1,18,-,TRBV7-3,TGTGCCAGCAGCTTAAACGGGGGGAGGACAGGAGCCTACAATGAGCAGTTCTTC,CASSLNGGRTGAYNEQFF
-,TRBJ2-1,12,-,TRBV27,TGTGCCAGCAGTTTACAGGGGGGTGAGCAGTTCTTC,CASSLQGGEQFF
TRBD1,TRBJ1-1,13,-,TRBV15,TGTGCCACCAGCCCGACAGGGGACACTGAAGCTTTCTTT,CATSPTGDTEAFF
-,TRBJ2-7,12,-,TRBV28,TGTGCCAGCAGTTTCCGGGGGGCCGAGCAGTACTTC,CASSFRGAEQYF
-,TRBJ2-5,14,-,TRBV7-2,TGTGCCAGCAGCCGCGCGGGGCACTTAGAGACCCAGTACTTC,CASSRAGHLETQYF
TRBD1,TRBJ2-3,14,-,TRBV6-6,TGTGCCAGCAGGACAGACAGGGGTGAAGATACGCAGTATTTT,CASRTDRGEDTQYF
TRBD1,TRBJ2-7,13,-,TRBV28,TGTGCCAGCAGTCCGGGACAGACCTACGAGCAGTACTTC,CASSPGQTYEQYF
-,TRBJ2-3,12,once,TRBV27,TGTGCCAGCAGTTCCCGTCACGATACGCAGTATTTT,CASSSRHDTQYF
TRBD1,TRBJ2-6,18,-,TRBV19,TGTGCCAGTAGTATTCTCAGGACAGGGGGCTCTGGGGCCAACGTCCTGACTTTC,CASSILRTGGSGANVLTF
TRBD1,TRBJ1-4,16,-,TRBV4-3,TGCGCCAGCAGCCAAGACGTCGGGACAGGGTGGGAAAAACTGTTTTTT,CASSQDVGTGWEKLFF
TRBD1,TRBJ1-1,17,-,TRBV7-8,TGTGCCAGCAGCTTAGACGACAGGGGCTCCCTGAACACTGAAGCTTTCTTT,CASSLDDRGSLNTEAFF
TRBD2,TRBJ2-1,14,-,TRBV19,TGTGCCAGTAGTATCGGGAGGATCTTCAATGAGCAGTTCTTC,CASSIGRIFNEQFF
-,TRBJ2-7,16,-,TRBV6-7,TGTGCCAGCATCGGAATACGGCCCCTCCCAGTCTACGAGCAGTACTTC,CASIGIRPLPVYEQYF
-,TRBJ1-3,17,-,TRBV18,TGTGCCAGCTCACCCGAAGGACAGTCCGACTCTGGAAACACCATATATTTT,CASSPEGQSDSGNTIYF
-,TRBJ1-3,18,once,TRBV19,TGTGCCAGTAGAAACGCGACTGTTATCGCCGGGGGTGGAAACACCATATATTTT,CASRNATVIAGGGNTIYF
-,TRBJ2-7,14,-,TRBV19,TGTGCCAGTAGTATTCACAGGGAAAGAGGCGAGCAGTACTTC,CASSIHRERGEQYF
-,TRBJ1-2,18,once,TRBV4-3,TGCGCCAGCAGCCAAGATGGGGGGCAGCTACATACTCCCTATGGCTACACCTTC,CASSQDGGQLHTPYGYTF
-,TRBJ1-1,15,-,TRBV6-5,TGTGCCAGCAGTTACTCGTCTTGGGGATACACTGAAGCTTTCTTT,CASSYSSWGYTEAFF
-,TRBJ1-2,13,-,TRBV15,TGTGCCACCAGCAGCCTCGGGAGGAGTGGCTACACCTTC,CATSSLGRSGYTF
TRBD1,TRBJ1-6,14,-,TRBV6-5,TGTGCCAGTGGACAGGGTATATGGGATTCACCCCTCCACTTT,CASGQGIWDSPLHF
TRBD1,TRBJ1-2,14,-,TRBV7-3,TGTGCCAGCAGCTTAACAGGGGGCTCTCGTGGCTACACCTTC,CASSLTGGSRGYTF
-,TRBJ1-5,14,once,TRBV19,TGTGCCAGTAATATGGGGTGGGTTCTTCAGCCCCAGCATTTT,CASNMGWVLQPQHF